Described below is a single T cell receptor beta chain sequence and its context. These data are taken from a study of cytomegalovirus exposure and HLA in healthy donors. PCR primers comprised 60 Vbeta and 13 Jbeta primers. The protocol was immunoSEQ multiplex PCR, while the TCRdb copy is restricted to in-frame clones and leaves out a portion. The sample holds approximately 170,000 clones, about three quarters seen once. The source of this sequence is a woman between 40 and 55 years old in good health and CMV-seropositive. The material sequenced was PBMCs.

The CDR3 DNA reads TGTGCCAGCAGCTTACAAGCAGGGCATGGCTACACCTTC. Encoded protein: CASSLQAGHGYTF. The chain is built from TRBV5-6 and TRBJ1-2; D possibly corresponds to TRBD1 (5 bases). CDR1 is SGHDT, CDR2 YYEEEE, per germline. The CDR3 totals 13 residues. The V end lost 2 bases, the J end lost 6 bases, and 11 bases lay between the germline ends.